These 8 T cell receptor beta chains originate from one sample sequenced in a study of T cell clonality in common variable immunodeficiency. Assay used: immunoSEQ multiplex PCR; TCRdb lists only in-frame clones, some missing. Listed for the sample are tens of thousands of clones, none seen a single time. The sequencing sample was made of peripheral blood mononuclear cells. The receptor source for this set is a person aged 18-69 years in good health.

The table lists this clone with many counts. The CDR3 end lies 3 residues beyond the end of the read and is filled in from the germline J gene. The genes are TRBV6-2 or TRBV6-3 and TRBJ2-1, with TRBD2 matching over 7 bases. The ends lost 2 bases at V and 7 bases at J; junction bases unmatched: 8. CDR1 MNHEY and CDR2 SVGEGT come from the germline V gene. The CDR3 totals 15 residues. CDR3 DNA (partial): TGTGCCAGCAGTTACGGGGGGGGTCGGCGAAATGAG. Its translation is CASSYGGGRRNE. The CDR3 in its entirety is CASSYGGGRRNEQFF.

This clone was recorded a few times. Read data end 3 residues before the CDR3 end; the end is taken from the germline J gene. The V and J genes are TRBV19 and TRBJ1-5, with 7 bases fitting TRBD1. The ends lost 9 bases at V and 3 bases at J; junction bases unmatched: 11. The CDR3 spans 15 residues. Germline V lookup: CDR1 LNHDA, CDR2 SQIVND (reference sequence). The CDR3 is CASHRQGAFNQPQHF. The DNA read from the CDR3 is TGTGCCAGCCATCGACAGGGCGCTTTCAATCAGCCC.

This clone has at least ten counts. The read terminates 3 residues before the CDR3 end, so the remaining end is supplied by the germline J gene. V and J are TRBV13 and TRBJ2-5; D call uncertain. The V gene lost 7 bases and the J gene lost 0 bases, with 12 bases spanning the gap. From germline, CDR1 is PRHDT and CDR2 FYEKMQ (reference sequence). This CDR3 has 14 amino acids. CDR3 sequence: CASNLMGYQETQYF. The covered CDR3 bases are TGTGCCAGCAATCTCATGGGCTACCAAGAGACC.

Many counts were recorded for this clone. The junction departs from germline at one end; a sequencing error may be responsible. The part of the CDR3 DNA that was read is TGTGCCAGCTCACCTAGCCAGGACTCCTACACTGAG. Protein: CASSPSQDSYTE. From start to end, the CDR3 is CASSPSQDSYTEQFF. This chain joins TRBV18 and TRBJ2-1; weak D call: TRBD2 (5 bases). The read stops 3 residues short of the end of the CDR3; the missing end is completed from the germline J gene. This CDR3 comprises 15 residues. Per the germline V gene, CDR1 is KGHSH and CDR2 is LQKENI.

This clone was found many times. The read gets to within 3 residues of the CDR3 end, and the germline J gene fills in the rest. V usage is TRBV5-4 and J usage is TRBJ1-4; 7 bases agree with TRBD1. CDR3 length: 16 amino acids. The germline gives CDR1 SGHNT, CDR2 YYREEE (reference sequence). With 3 bases clipped from V and 6 bases from J, the junction kept 11 bases outside the gene matches. CDR3 loop: CASSSNRQGGDEKLFF. Partial CDR3 DNA: TGTGCCAGCAGCTCAAACCGACAGGGTGGGGATGAAAAA.

This clone was picked up many times. The CDR3 end lies 3 residues beyond the end of the read and is filled in from the germline J gene. The chain uses TRBV7-3 and TRBJ2-3; D unresolved. This CDR3 spans 15 amino acids. The V gene lost 5 bases and the J gene lost 0 bases, with 12 bases spanning the gap. Germline values: CDR1 SGHTA, CDR2 FQGTGA. CDR3 DNA (partial): TGTGCCAGCAGCACGAACGACTTGAGCACAGATACG. This translates into CASSTNDLSTDT. The CDR3 reads in full as CASSTNDLSTDTQYF. Full variable domain (rest looked up from reference TRBV7-3 and TRBJ2-3): GAGVSQTPSNKVTEKGKYVELRCDPISGHTALYWYRQSLGQGPEFLIYFQGTGAADDSGLPNDRFFAVRPEGSVSTLKIQRTERGDSAVYLCASSTNDLSTDTQYFGPGTRLTVL.

As to this clone: The read finishes 3 residues shy of the CDR3 end, and the germline J gene is used to complete it. This chain joins TRBV29-1 and TRBJ1-4; 7 bases are shared with TRBD1. CDR3 length: 15 amino acids. Germline-derived CDR1 and CDR2 are SQVTM and ANQGSEA. V lost 3 bases to trimming and J lost 3 bases; unmatched junction nucleotides: 7. CDR3: CSVEHGTVPNEKLFF. The sequenced part of the CDR3 DNA is TGCAGCGTTGAGCATGGGACAGTCCCTAATGAAAAA.

This clone was counted only a few times. Coverage ceases 3 residues before the CDR3 finishes, and the germline J gene fills in the end. The V and J genes are TRBV18 and TRBJ1-5; D may be TRBD1 (6 bases). V was shortened by 5 bases and J by 5 bases, with 13 bases between the two germline ends. The CDR3 contains 14 residues. CDR1 is KGHSH, CDR2 LQKENI, per germline. Here the CDR3 reads CASSKQGWDQPQHF. The CDR3 bases that were read are TGTGCCAGCTCAAAACAGGGATGGGATCAGCCC.